The clone carrying this T cell receptor (beta chain) was detected only once. This sample is part of a study of control samples from healthy donors and cancer patients. The CDR3 has 18 amino acids. Germline loops: CDR1 MGHRA, CDR2 YSYEKL. V lost 3 bases and J lost 3, with 20 bases in between. Only in-frame clones appear in the TCRdb table, and some are missing; sequencing was by immunoSEQ multiplex PCR. The table lists 150,000 to 200,000 clones, around nine tenths of them singletons. Sequenced material: blood. The chain joins TRBV4-1 to TRBJ2-2, with D perhaps matching TRBD1 or TRBD2 (5 bases each). This sequence originates from a man aged 25 to 45 in good health. The CDR3 reads CASSHAWGRGEDTGELFF. CDR3 sequence (DNA): TGCGCCAGCAGCCATGCCTGGGGTAGGGGAGAAGACACCGGGGAGCTGTTTTTT.